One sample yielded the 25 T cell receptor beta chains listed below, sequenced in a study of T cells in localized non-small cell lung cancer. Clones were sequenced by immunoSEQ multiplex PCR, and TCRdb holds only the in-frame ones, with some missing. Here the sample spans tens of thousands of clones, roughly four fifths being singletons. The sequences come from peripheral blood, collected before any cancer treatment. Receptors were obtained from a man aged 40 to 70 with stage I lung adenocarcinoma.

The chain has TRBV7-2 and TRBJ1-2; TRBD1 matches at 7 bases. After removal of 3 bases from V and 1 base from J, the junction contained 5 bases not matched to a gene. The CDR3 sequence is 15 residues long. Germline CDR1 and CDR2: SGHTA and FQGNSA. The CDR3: CASSFKGTDNYGYTF. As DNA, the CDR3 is TGTGCCAGCAGCTTTAAAGGGACAGATAACTATGGCTACACCTTC. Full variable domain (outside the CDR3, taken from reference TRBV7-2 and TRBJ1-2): GAGVSQSPSNKVTEKGKDVELRCDPISGHTALYWYRQSLGQGLEFLIYFQGNSAPDKSGLPSDRFSAERTGGSVSTLTIQRTQQEDSAVYLCASSFKGTDNYGYTFGSGTRLTVV.

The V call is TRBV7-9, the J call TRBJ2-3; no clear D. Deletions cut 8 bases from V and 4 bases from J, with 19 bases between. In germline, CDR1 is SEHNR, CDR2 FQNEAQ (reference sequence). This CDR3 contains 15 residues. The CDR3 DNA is TGTGCCAGCGGCCTCACTGGTAGTCTTGCAGATACGCAGTATTTT. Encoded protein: CASGLTGSLADTQYF.

CDR3 sequence: CASSPTGTGELFF. CDR3 bases: TGTGCCAGCTCACCTACAGGGACCGGGGAGCTGTTTTTT. The J gene is TRBJ2-2, the V gene TRBV18, with D possibly TRBD1 on 6 matching bases. This CDR3 is built from 13 residues. CDR1 and CDR2 (germline): KGHSH, LQKENI. Trimming took 3 bases from V and 5 from J, leaving 7 bases between them. Combining the CDR3 with reference TRBV18 and TRBJ2-2 gives the whole variable domain NAGVMQNPRHLVRRRGQEARLRCSPMKGHSHVYWYRQLPEEGLKFMVYLQKENIIDESGMPKERFSAEFPKEGPSILRIQQVVRGDSAAYFCASSPTGTGELFFGEGSRLTVL.

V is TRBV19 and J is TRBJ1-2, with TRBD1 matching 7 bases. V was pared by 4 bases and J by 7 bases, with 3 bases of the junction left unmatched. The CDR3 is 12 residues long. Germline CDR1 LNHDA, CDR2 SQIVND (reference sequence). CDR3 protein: CASSKTGPGYTF. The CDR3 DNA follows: TGTGCCAGTAGTAAGACAGGGCCTGGCTACACCTTC. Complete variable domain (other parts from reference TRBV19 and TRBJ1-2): DGGITQSPKYLFRKEGQNVTLSCEQNLNHDAMYWYRQDPGQGLRLIYYSQIVNDFQKGDIAEGYSVSREKKESFPLTVTSAQKNPTAFYLCASSKTGPGYTFGSGTRLTVV.

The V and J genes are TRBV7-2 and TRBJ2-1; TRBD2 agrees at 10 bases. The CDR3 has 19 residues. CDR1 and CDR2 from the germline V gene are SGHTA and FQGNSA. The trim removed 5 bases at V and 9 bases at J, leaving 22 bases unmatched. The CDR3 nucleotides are TGTGCCAGCAGCCTATCTACTCGACTTGCGGCTAGCGGGAGAGTTGAGCAGTTCTTC. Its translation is CASSLSTRLAASGRVEQFF.

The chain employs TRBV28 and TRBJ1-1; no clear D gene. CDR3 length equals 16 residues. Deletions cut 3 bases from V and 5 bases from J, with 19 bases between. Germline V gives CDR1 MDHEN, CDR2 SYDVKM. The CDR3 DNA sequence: TGTGCCAGCAGTTTGCCCGCGAGAGGGCTTATGACTGAAGCTTTCTTT. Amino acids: CASSLPARGLMTEAFF.

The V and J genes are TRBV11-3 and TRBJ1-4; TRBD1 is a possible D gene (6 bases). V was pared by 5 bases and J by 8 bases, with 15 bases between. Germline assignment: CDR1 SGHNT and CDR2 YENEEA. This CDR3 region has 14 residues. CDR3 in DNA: TGTGCCAGCAGCCGACGCAGGGGTCCCGAAAAACTGTTTTTT. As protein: CASSRRRGPEKLFF.

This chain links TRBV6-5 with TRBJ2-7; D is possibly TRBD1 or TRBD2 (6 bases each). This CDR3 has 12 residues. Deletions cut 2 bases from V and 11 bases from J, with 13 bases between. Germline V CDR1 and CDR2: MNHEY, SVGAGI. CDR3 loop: CASSYIGQREYF. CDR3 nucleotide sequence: TGTGCCAGCAGTTACATCGGACAGCGGGAGTACTTC.

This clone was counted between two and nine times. CDR3 sequence: CASSERGGQPQHF. CDR3 bases: TGTGCCAGCAGTGAAAGGGGAGGGCAGCCCCAGCATTTT. This chain uses TRBV6-1 with TRBJ1-5, with D perhaps matching TRBD1 (5 bases). Germline lookup yields CDR1 MNHNS and CDR2 SASEGT. V shed 2 bases and J shed 7 bases, with 9 bases lying between them. The CDR3 consists of 13 residues.

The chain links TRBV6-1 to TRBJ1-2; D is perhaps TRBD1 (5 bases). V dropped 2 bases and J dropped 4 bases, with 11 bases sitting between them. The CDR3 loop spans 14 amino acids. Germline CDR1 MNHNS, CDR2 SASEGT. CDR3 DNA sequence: TGTGCCAGCAGTGAAAGGGGCATGGCCTATGGCTACACCTTC. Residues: CASSERGMAYGYTF.

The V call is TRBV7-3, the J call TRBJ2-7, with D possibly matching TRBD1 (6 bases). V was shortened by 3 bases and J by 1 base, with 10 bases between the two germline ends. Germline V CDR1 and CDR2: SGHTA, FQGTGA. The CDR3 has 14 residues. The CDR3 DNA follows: TGTGCCAGCAGCTTGAACAGGGTTTCCTACGAGCAGTACTTC. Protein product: CASSLNRVSYEQYF.

CDR3 residues: CASSLTSGGQETQYF. CDR3 sequence (DNA): TGTGCCAGCAGCTTGACTAGCGGGGGACAAGAGACCCAGTACTTC. This rearrangement joins TRBV5-4 to TRBJ2-5; 11 bases agree with TRBD2. The V gene's germline CDR1 is SGHNT and CDR2 YYREEE (reference sequence). CDR3 length: 15 residues. After removal of 1 base from V and 2 bases from J, the junction contained 1 base not matched to a gene.

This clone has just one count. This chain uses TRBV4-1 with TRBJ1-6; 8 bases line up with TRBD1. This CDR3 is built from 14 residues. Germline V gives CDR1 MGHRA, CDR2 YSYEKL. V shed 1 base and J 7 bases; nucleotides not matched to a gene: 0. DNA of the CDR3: TGCGCCAGCAGCCAAGGGGACAGGAATTCACCCCTCCACTTT. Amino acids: CASSQGDRNSPLHF.

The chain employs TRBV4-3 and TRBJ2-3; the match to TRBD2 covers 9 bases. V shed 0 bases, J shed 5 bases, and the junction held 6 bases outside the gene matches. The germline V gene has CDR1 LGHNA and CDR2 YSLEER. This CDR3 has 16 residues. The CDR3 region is CASSQDGIAGVDTQYF. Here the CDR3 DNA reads TGCGCCAGCAGCCAAGATGGGATAGCGGGGGTAGATACGCAGTATTTT.

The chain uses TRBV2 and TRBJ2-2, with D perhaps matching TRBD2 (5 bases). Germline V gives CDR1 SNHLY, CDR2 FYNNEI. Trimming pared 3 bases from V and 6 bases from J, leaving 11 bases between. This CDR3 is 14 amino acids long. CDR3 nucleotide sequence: TGTGCCAGCAGTGAGGAGGTCCCACCCGGGGAGCTGTTTTTT. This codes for CASSEEVPPGELFF. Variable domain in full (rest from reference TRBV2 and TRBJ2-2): EPEVTQTPSHQVTQMGQEVILRCVPISNHLYFYWYRQILGQKVEFLVSFYNNEISEKSEIFDDQFSVERPDGSNFTLKIRSTKLEDSAMYFCASSEEVPPGELFFGEGSRLTVL.

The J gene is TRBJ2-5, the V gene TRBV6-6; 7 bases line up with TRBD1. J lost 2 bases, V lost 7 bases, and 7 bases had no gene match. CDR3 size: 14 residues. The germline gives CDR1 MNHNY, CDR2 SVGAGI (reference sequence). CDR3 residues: CASTNRDSQETQYF. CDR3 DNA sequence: TGTGCCAGCACCAATAGGGACAGTCAAGAGACCCAGTACTTC.

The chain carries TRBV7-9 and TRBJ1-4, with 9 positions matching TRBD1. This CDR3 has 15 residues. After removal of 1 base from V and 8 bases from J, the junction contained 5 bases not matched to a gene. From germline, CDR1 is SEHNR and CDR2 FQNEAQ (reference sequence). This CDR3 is CASSLGGTGKEKLFF. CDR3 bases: TGTGCCAGCAGCTTAGGGGGGACAGGGAAGGAAAAACTGTTTTTT.

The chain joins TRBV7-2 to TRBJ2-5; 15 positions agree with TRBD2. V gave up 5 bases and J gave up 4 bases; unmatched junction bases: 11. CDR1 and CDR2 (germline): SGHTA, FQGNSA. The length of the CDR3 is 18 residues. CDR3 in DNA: TGTGCCAGCAGCACGAACGGACTAGCGGGGGGGCCGCGAGAGACCCAGTACTTC. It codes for CASSTNGLAGGPRETQYF.

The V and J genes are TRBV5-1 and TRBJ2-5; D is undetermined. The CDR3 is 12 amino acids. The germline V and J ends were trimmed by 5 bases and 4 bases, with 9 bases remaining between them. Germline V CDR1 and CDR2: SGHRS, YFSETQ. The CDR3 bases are TGCGCCAGCAGTCGGAATCCAGAGACCCAGTACTTC. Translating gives CASSRNPETQYF.

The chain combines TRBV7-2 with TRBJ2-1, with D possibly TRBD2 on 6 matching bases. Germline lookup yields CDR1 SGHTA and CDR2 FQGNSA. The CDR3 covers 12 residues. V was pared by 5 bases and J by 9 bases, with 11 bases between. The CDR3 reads CASSLLGGEQFF. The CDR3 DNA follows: TGTGCCAGCAGCCTGCTCGGGGGTGAGCAGTTCTTC.

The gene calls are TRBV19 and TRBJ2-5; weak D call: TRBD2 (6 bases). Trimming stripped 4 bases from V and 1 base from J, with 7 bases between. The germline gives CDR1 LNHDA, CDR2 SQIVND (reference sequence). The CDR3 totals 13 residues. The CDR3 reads CASSSGAQETQYF. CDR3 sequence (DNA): TGTGCCAGTAGTAGCGGGGCCCAAGAGACCCAGTACTTC.

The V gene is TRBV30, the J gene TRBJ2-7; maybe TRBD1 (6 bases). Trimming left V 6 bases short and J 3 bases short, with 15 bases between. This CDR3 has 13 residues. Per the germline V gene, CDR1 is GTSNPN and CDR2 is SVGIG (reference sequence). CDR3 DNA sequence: TGTGCCTGCCTTCAGGGGACCGGCTACGAGCAGTACTTC. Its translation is CACLQGTGYEQYF. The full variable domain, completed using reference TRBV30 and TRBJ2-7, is SQTIHQWPATLVQPVGSPLSLECTVEGTSNPNLYWYRQAAGRGLQLLFYSVGIGQISSEVPQNLSASRPQDRQFILSSKKLLLSDSGFYLCACLQGTGYEQYFGPGTRLTVT.

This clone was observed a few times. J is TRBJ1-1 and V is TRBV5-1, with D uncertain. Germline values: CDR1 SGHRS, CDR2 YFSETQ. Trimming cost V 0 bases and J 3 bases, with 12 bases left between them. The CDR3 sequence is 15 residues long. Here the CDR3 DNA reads TGCGCCAGCAGCTTGGAACCGCTAATGGACACTGAAGCTTTCTTT. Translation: CASSLEPLMDTEAFF.

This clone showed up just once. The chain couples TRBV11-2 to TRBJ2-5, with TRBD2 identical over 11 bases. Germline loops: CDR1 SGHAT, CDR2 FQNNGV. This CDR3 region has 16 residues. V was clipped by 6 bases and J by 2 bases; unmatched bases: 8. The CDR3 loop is CASSLSSGGLQETQYF. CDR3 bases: TGTGCCAGCAGTTTATCTAGCGGGGGGTTACAAGAGACCCAGTACTTC.

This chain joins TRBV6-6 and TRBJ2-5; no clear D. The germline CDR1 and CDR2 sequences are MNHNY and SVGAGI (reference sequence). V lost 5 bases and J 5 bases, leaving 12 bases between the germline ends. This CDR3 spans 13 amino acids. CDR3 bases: TGTGCCAGCAGTCACCGTTCGTTGGAGACCCAGTACTTC. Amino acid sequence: CASSHRSLETQYF.